A selection of T cell receptor beta chains follows, all from one sample in a study of shared clonotypes between healthy human individuals. Here immunoSEQ multiplex PCR was the method, and the copy in TCRdb shows in-frame clones only, minus some. The table includes 450,000 to 500,000 clones, around 80% detected once. Sequencing was performed on PBMCs. These receptors were collected from a woman aged 40 to 55 in good health. Some clones in this sample may be carry-over from other donors' samples. CDR3s include the opening cysteine and the closing phenylalanine or tryptophan. A D gene is named only where the DNA matches it firmly. The size field is filled for only some rows; it gives once, few, many or a size class.

V gene	D gene	J gene	clone size	CDR3 protein	CDR3 DNA
TRBV15	.	TRBJ1-5	few	CATSRDRGARDQPQHF	TGTGCCACCAGCAGAGATCGTGGGGCGCGGGACCAGCCCCAGCATTTT
TRBV11-3	.	TRBJ2-1	.	CASSLGGTQNNEQFF	TGTGCCAGCAGCTTAGGGGGGACACAGAACAATGAGCAGTTCTTC
TRBV6-6	TRBD1	TRBJ1-4	once	CASSYAGTANEKLFF	TGTGCCAGCAGTTACGCCGGGACAGCAAATGAAAAACTGTTTTTT
TRBV6-1	.	TRBJ2-7	.	CASTTDRSEQYF	TGTGCCAGCACAACAGATCGGTCCGAGCAGTACTTC
TRBV5-1	.	TRBJ2-1	.	CASSLVPKDEQFF	TGCGCCAGCAGCTTGGTACCCAAGGATGAGCAGTTCTTC
TRBV6-1	TRBD2	TRBJ2-1	.	CASSEARGLAGYNEQFF	TGTGCCAGCAGTGAAGCTAGAGGACTAGCGGGTTACAATGAGCAGTTCTTC
TRBV5-8	.	TRBJ2-1	.	CASSLRESYNEQFF	TGTGCCAGCAGCTTGCGGGAATCCTACAATGAGCAGTTCTTC
TRBV7-9	.	TRBJ2-7	.	CASSLSGSTYEQYF	TGTGCCAGCAGCTTATCCGGGTCCACCTACGAGCAGTACTTC
TRBV18	.	TRBJ2-7	.	CASSKDYAYEQYF	TGTGCCAGCTCAAAGGACTACGCGTACGAGCAGTACTTC
TRBV10-3	TRBD2	TRBJ2-3	.	CAISEGLAPDTQYF	TGTGCCATCAGTGAGGGACTAGCCCCAGATACGCAGTATTTT
TRBV11-2	TRBD2	TRBJ2-5	few	CASSSLNLAGVGETQYF	TGTGCCAGCAGCTCCTTAAATCTAGCGGGAGTCGGGGAGACCCAGTACTTC
TRBV30	.	TRBJ2-5	.	CAWSVGTWGQETQYF	TGTGCCTGGAGTGTTGGGACCTGGGGGCAAGAGACCCAGTACTTC
TRBV19	.	TRBJ2-6	.	CASSGSLPLSGANVLTF	TGTGCCAGTAGTGGAAGTCTACCCCTCTCTGGGGCCAACGTCCTGACTTTC
TRBV5-4	.	TRBJ2-1	.	CASSLVHNEQFF	TGTGCCAGCAGCTTGGTCCACAATGAGCAGTTCTTC
TRBV5-8	TRBD1	TRBJ2-3	.	CASSSTGRTNTQYF	TGTGCCAGCAGCTCGACAGGGAGAACAAATACGCAGTATTTT
TRBV5-8	.	TRBJ2-7	few	CASSFRGSYEQYF	TGTGCCAGCAGCTTTAGGGGATCCTACGAGCAGTACTTC
TRBV6-6	TRBD1	TRBJ2-7	.	CASSPLGQGAYEQYF	TGTGCCAGCAGCCCTCTCGGACAGGGGGCCTACGAGCAGTACTTC
TRBV6-1	.	TRBJ2-2	.	CASSADDTGELFF	TGTGCCAGCAGTGCGGACGACACCGGGGAGCTGTTTTTT
TRBV4-2	TRBD2	TRBJ2-2	.	CASSLTSGSFGGELFF	TGTGCCAGCAGCCTGACTAGCGGGAGCTTTGGCGGGGAGCTGTTTTTT
TRBV5-1	TRBD2	TRBJ2-3	.	CASSPQGTSGTDTQYF	TGCGCCAGCAGCCCCCAAGGAACTAGCGGCACAGATACGCAGTATTTT
TRBV28	.	TRBJ1-3	.	CASSLFGGSGNTIYF	TGTGCCAGCAGTTTATTTGGAGGTTCTGGAAACACCATATATTTT
TRBV5-1	TRBD2	TRBJ2-3	.	CASSWGGRYTDTQYF	TGCGCCAGCAGCTGGGGCGGGAGGTACACAGATACGCAGTATTTT
TRBV10-3	TRBD1	TRBJ2-5	.	CAISESSGGETQYF	TGTGCCATCAGTGAGTCGTCAGGGGGAGAGACCCAGTACTTC
TRBV11-2	.	TRBJ2-1	.	CASSLREFSYNEQFF	TGTGCCAGCAGCTTACGGGAGTTCTCCTACAATGAGCAGTTCTTC
TRBV7-9	.	TRBJ1-3	.	CASSSGGSGNTIYF	TGTGCCAGCAGTTCAGGTGGTTCTGGAAACACCATATATTTT
TRBV18	.	TRBJ2-1	.	CASSPTGRYSYNEQFF	TGTGCCAGCTCACCCACCGGGCGTTACTCCTACAATGAGCAGTTCTTC
TRBV10-3	TRBD2	TRBJ2-1	few	CAISGMRNEQFF	TGTGCCATTAGCGGGATGAGAAATGAGCAGTTCTTC
TRBV19	.	TRBJ1-5	few	CASSIWGQGQPQHF	TGTGCCAGTAGTATCTGGGGGCAGGGACAGCCCCAGCATTTT
TRBV15	.	TRBJ2-7	.	CATGPGLTSYEQYF	TGTGCCACCGGCCCGGGACTTACATCCTACGAGCAGTACTTC
TRBV7-9	.	TRBJ1-2	.	CASSRGNDYGYTF	TGTGCCAGCAGCCGGGGAAATGACTATGGCTACACCTTC
TRBV7-7	.	TRBJ2-3	.	CASSPGTSDTQYF	TGTGCCAGCAGCCCAGGAACGTCAGATACGCAGTATTTT
TRBV7-2	TRBD2	TRBJ2-1	.	CASSRRWASGRSSYNEQFF	TGTGCCAGCAGCCGACGTTGGGCTAGCGGGAGGAGCTCCTACAATGAGCAGTTCTTC
TRBV28	.	TRBJ1-4	few	CASSRDIDEKLFF	TGTGCCAGCAGCCGGGACATCGATGAAAAACTGTTTTTT
TRBV27	TRBD1	TRBJ1-2	many	CASRGQGASGYTF	TGTGCCAGCAGGGGACAGGGGGCCTCTGGCTACACCTTC
TRBV5-4	TRBD1	TRBJ2-5	.	CASSWDRQETQYF	TGTGCCAGCAGCTGGGACAGACAAGAGACCCAGTACTTC
TRBV6-5	.	TRBJ1-3	.	CASSPGASGNTIYF	TGTGCCAGCAGCCCCGGAGCCTCTGGAAACACCATATATTTT
TRBV29-1	.	TRBJ2-3	.	CSAAGLVEGGTDTQYF	TGCAGCGCCGCAGGCCTCGTGGAGGGGGGCACAGATACGCAGTATTTT
TRBV30	.	TRBJ2-7	many	CARSPTTPVGNEQYF	TGTGCCCGGAGTCCGACCACACCTGTGGGGAACGAGCAGTACTTC
TRBV18	.	TRBJ2-2	once	CASSPRAEARQAGELFF	TGTGCCAGCTCACCGAGAGCGGAGGCCCGACAGGCCGGGGAGCTGTTTTTT
TRBV10-3	.	TRBJ1-1	many	CAISPRGTEAFF	TGTGCCATCAGCCCGAGGGGCACTGAAGCTTTCTTT
TRBV28	TRBD2	TRBJ2-7	many	CASSISGIAPYEQYF	TGTGCCAGCAGTATTAGCGGGATCGCTCCCTACGAGCAGTACTTC
TRBV2	.	TRBJ2-7	.	CASSDERALEGEQYF	TGTGCCAGCAGTGACGAGCGGGCCCTTGAGGGTGAGCAGTACTTC
TRBV5-6	.	TRBJ2-5	.	CASSSTVQETQYF	TGTGCCAGCAGCTCGACAGTCCAAGAGACCCAGTACTTC
TRBV5-1	TRBD2	TRBJ2-1	many	CASSREASGSSYNEQFF	TGCGCCAGCAGCCGGGAGGCTAGCGGGAGCTCCTACAATGAGCAGTTCTTC
TRBV5-8	TRBD1	TRBJ1-5	.	CASSSDREVGPQHF	TGTGCCAGCAGCTCGGACAGGGAAGTTGGGCCCCAGCATTTT
TRBV9	.	TRBJ2-6	.	CASSVGGLLANVLTF	TGTGCCAGCAGCGTGGGTGGTTTGCTAGCCAACGTCCTGACTTTC
TRBV7-9	TRBD2	TRBJ2-3	few	CASSYGLAGTGTDTQYF	TGTGCCAGCAGCTACGGACTAGCGGGAACGGGCACAGATACGCAGTATTTT
TRBV30	.	TRBJ1-1	.	CAWSPLADREAFF	TGTGCCTGGAGTCCACTGGCGGACAGAGAAGCTTTCTTT
TRBV27	TRBD1	TRBJ2-7	.	CASSYRGDYEQYF	TGTGCCAGCAGTTACAGGGGTGACTACGAGCAGTACTTC
TRBV12-1	.	TRBJ2-7	few	CASSPGLAGDEQYF	TGTGCCAGCAGCCCGGGTCTAGCGGGAGACGAGCAGTACTTC
TRBV19	TRBD2	TRBJ2-3	.	CASSMASGSLPTDTQYF	TGTGCCAGTAGTATGGCTAGCGGGAGCCTACCCACAGATACGCAGTATTTT
TRBV6-1	TRBD1	TRBJ2-1	.	CASMTDRGLGEQFF	TGTGCCAGCATGACGGACAGGGGGCTTGGAGAGCAGTTCTTC